Listed below are T cell receptor beta chains from one sample, sequenced in a study of T cell repertoires and Cas9 in healthy adults. Using immunoSEQ multiplex PCR, the repertoire was profiled, and TCRdb retains in-frame clones only, with some absent. This sample has around 25,000 clones, with more than 75% found just once. The sample consisted of CD4+ effector T cells (CD127+, CD25-, CD137-, CD154-) from PBMCs; culture status not recorded. The receptor set was obtained from a human donor in good health. Both conserved end residues are part of each CDR3. D genes are given only for firm matches. Expanded clones are given a class, and other clones once, few, many or no size at all.

clone size: -; D gene: TRBD1; J gene: TRBJ1-1; V gene: TRBV30; CDR3 protein: CACDRGTNTEAFF; CDR3 DNA: TGTGCCTGCGACAGGGGGACGAACACTGAAGCTTTCTTT
clone size: once; D gene: -; J gene: TRBJ2-2; V gene: TRBV6-4; CDR3 protein: CANIEGRENTGELFF; CDR3 DNA: TGTGCCAACATAGAGGGCAGGGAGAACACCGGGGAGCTGTTTTTT
clone size: -; D gene: TRBD1; J gene: TRBJ2-5; V gene: TRBV6-1; CDR3 protein: CASSELSGGKETQYF; CDR3 DNA: TGTGCCAGCAGTGAATTGTCAGGGGGCAAAGAGACCCAGTACTTC
clone size: -; D gene: -; J gene: TRBJ2-2; V gene: TRBV6-6; CDR3 protein: CASSYSGNTGELFF; CDR3 DNA: TGTGCCAGCAGTTACTCCGGGAACACCGGGGAGCTGTTTTTT
clone size: -; D gene: -; J gene: TRBJ2-7; V gene: TRBV19; CDR3 protein: CASSTNSGPYEQYF; CDR3 DNA: TGTGCCAGTAGTACTAACTCCGGACCCTACGAGCAGTACTTC
clone size: -; D gene: TRBD1; J gene: TRBJ2-7; V gene: TRBV6-6; CDR3 protein: CASSYGRDRGSYEQYF; CDR3 DNA: TGTGCCAGCAGTTACGGCCGGGACAGGGGGTCCTACGAGCAGTACTTC
clone size: -; D gene: -; J gene: TRBJ1-6; V gene: TRBV4-1; CDR3 protein: CASSQIDMGFYNSPLHF; CDR3 DNA: TGCGCCAGCAGCCAAATCGATATGGGGTTCTATAATTCACCCCTCCACTTT
clone size: -; D gene: -; J gene: TRBJ2-5; V gene: TRBV19; CDR3 protein: CASSRKQGQETQYF; CDR3 DNA: TGTGCCAGTAGTAGGAAACAGGGACAAGAGACCCAGTACTTC
clone size: -; D gene: TRBD2; J gene: TRBJ2-3; V gene: TRBV7-8; CDR3 protein: CASSYRTSGGSDTQYF; CDR3 DNA: TGTGCCAGCAGCTACAGGACTAGCGGGGGGTCGGATACGCAGTATTTT
clone size: -; D gene: -; J gene: TRBJ2-2; V gene: TRBV19; CDR3 protein: CASSTTMRGELFF; CDR3 DNA: TGTGCCAGTAGTACGACGATGAGGGGGGAGCTGTTTTTT
clone size: -; D gene: -; J gene: TRBJ2-2; V gene: TRBV19; CDR3 protein: CASSILTGELFF; CDR3 DNA: TGTGCCAGTAGTATACTGACCGGGGAGCTGTTTTTT
clone size: -; D gene: TRBD1; J gene: TRBJ2-6; V gene: TRBV5-1; CDR3 protein: CASSIQGVSGANVLTF; CDR3 DNA: TGCGCCAGCAGCATTCAGGGGGTCTCTGGGGCCAACGTCCTGACTTTC
clone size: -; D gene: -; J gene: TRBJ1-1; V gene: TRBV7-9; CDR3 protein: CASSYGQLEAFF; CDR3 DNA: TGTGCCAGCAGCTACGGACAGCTTGAAGCTTTCTTT
clone size: -; D gene: -; J gene: TRBJ2-5; V gene: TRBV5-8; CDR3 protein: CASSGPERAAVETQYF; CDR3 DNA: TGTGCCAGCAGCGGCCCTGAGAGAGCGGCGGTAGAGACCCAGTACTTC
clone size: -; D gene: -; J gene: TRBJ1-1; V gene: TRBV6-1; CDR3 protein: CASWFGGNTEAFF; CDR3 DNA: TGTGCCAGCTGGTTTGGCGGGAACACTGAAGCTTTCTTT
clone size: -; D gene: -; J gene: TRBJ1-4; V gene: TRBV5-4; CDR3 protein: CASSTGTQNEKLFF; CDR3 DNA: TGTGCCAGCAGCACCGGGACGCAAAATGAAAAACTGTTTTTT
clone size: -; D gene: -; J gene: TRBJ1-5; V gene: TRBV19; CDR3 protein: CASSIDWGVGGPQHF; CDR3 DNA: TGTGCCAGTAGTATAGATTGGGGGGTTGGGGGGCCCCAGCATTTT
clone size: few; D gene: TRBD1; J gene: TRBJ1-4; V gene: TRBV19; CDR3 protein: CASSRTGYNEKLFF; CDR3 DNA: TGTGCCAGTAGTAGGACAGGGTATAATGAAAAACTGTTTTTT
clone size: -; D gene: -; J gene: TRBJ1-2; V gene: TRBV19; CDR3 protein: CASSIAAGPGQFYGYTF; CDR3 DNA: TGTGCCAGTAGTATAGCTGCGGGCCCAGGGCAATTCTATGGCTACACCTTC
clone size: -; D gene: -; J gene: TRBJ2-3; V gene: TRBV10-1; CDR3 protein: CASSGDFGRGLNTDTQYF; CDR3 DNA: TGCGCCAGCAGTGGGGATTTCGGGCGGGGGCTGAACACAGATACGCAGTATTTT
clone size: once; D gene: -; J gene: TRBJ1-2; V gene: TRBV4-1; CDR3 protein: CASSQQGTDYGYTF; CDR3 DNA: TGCGCCAGCAGCCAACAAGGGACGGACTATGGCTACACCTTC
clone size: -; D gene: TRBD1; J gene: TRBJ1-3; V gene: TRBV7-9; CDR3 protein: CAGNRGYSGNTIYF; CDR3 DNA: TGTGCCGGCAACAGGGGGTACTCTGGAAACACCATATATTTT
clone size: -; D gene: TRBD1; J gene: TRBJ1-6; V gene: TRBV5-1; CDR3 protein: CASSLTGGDSPLHF; CDR3 DNA: TGCGCCAGCAGCCTGACAGGGGGCGATTCACCCCTCCACTTT
clone size: few; D gene: -; J gene: TRBJ2-7; V gene: TRBV7-2; CDR3 protein: CASSGRGGGVPYEQYF; CDR3 DNA: TGTGCCAGCAGCGGCCGGGGAGGGGGGGTTCCCTACGAGCAGTACTTC
clone size: -; D gene: -; J gene: TRBJ2-6; V gene: TRBV19; CDR3 protein: CASSPGQLHSGANVLTF; CDR3 DNA: TGTGCCAGTAGTCCTGGACAGCTACACTCTGGGGCCAACGTCCTGACTTTC
clone size: -; D gene: TRBD1; J gene: TRBJ2-1; V gene: TRBV5-4; CDR3 protein: CASSQTGGRFNEQFF; CDR3 DNA: TGTGCCAGCAGCCAAACAGGGGGCCGTTTCAATGAGCAGTTCTTC
clone size: -; D gene: -; J gene: TRBJ1-6; V gene: TRBV2; CDR3 protein: CASSAAGARGNSPLHF; CDR3 DNA: TGTGCCAGCAGTGCCGCCGGGGCCAGGGGTAATTCACCCCTCCACTTT
clone size: -; D gene: -; J gene: TRBJ1-3; V gene: TRBV13; CDR3 protein: CASTLHRSGNTIYF; CDR3 DNA: TGTGCCAGCACCTTACATCGCTCTGGAAACACCATATATTTT
clone size: -; D gene: TRBD1; J gene: TRBJ2-2; V gene: TRBV18; CDR3 protein: CASSQTGSLGGLFF; CDR3 DNA: TGTGCCAGCTCACAGACAGGGTCCCTCGGAGGGCTGTTTTTT
clone size: -; D gene: -; J gene: TRBJ2-5; V gene: TRBV7-8; CDR3 protein: CASSLSSLETQYF; CDR3 DNA: TGTGCCAGCAGCTTATCTAGTTTGGAGACCCAGTACTTC
clone size: -; D gene: -; J gene: TRBJ1-1; V gene: TRBV6-5; CDR3 protein: CASSFRERGNTEAFF; CDR3 DNA: TGTGCCAGCAGTTTTAGGGAAAGGGGGAACACTGAAGCTTTCTTT
clone size: -; D gene: TRBD1; J gene: TRBJ2-7; V gene: TRBV10-3; CDR3 protein: CAISAGTGGGYEQYF; CDR3 DNA: TGTGCCATCAGCGCTGGGACAGGGGGAGGGTACGAGCAGTACTTC
clone size: -; D gene: TRBD2; J gene: TRBJ2-5; V gene: TRBV5-1; CDR3 protein: CASRAGIPNRGEETQYF; CDR3 DNA: TGCGCCAGCAGAGCAGGGATTCCAAACCGGGGGGAAGAGACCCAGTACTTC
clone size: -; D gene: TRBD2; J gene: TRBJ2-3; V gene: TRBV5-1; CDR3 protein: CASSLAHTGGSDTQYF; CDR3 DNA: TGCGCCAGCAGCTTGGCCCATACGGGGGGGTCAGATACGCAGTATTTT
clone size: -; D gene: -; J gene: TRBJ2-1; V gene: TRBV7-3; CDR3 protein: CASSLQPQRSSYNEQFF; CDR3 DNA: TGTGCCAGCAGCTTACAGCCCCAGCGGAGCTCCTACAATGAGCAGTTCTTC
clone size: -; D gene: TRBD2; J gene: TRBJ2-7; V gene: TRBV11-1; CDR3 protein: CASSSGLAGGPFAEQYF; CDR3 DNA: TGTGCCAGCAGCTCGGGACTAGCGGGGGGGCCGTTTGCCGAGCAGTACTTC
clone size: -; D gene: -; J gene: TRBJ1-4; V gene: TRBV6-1; CDR3 protein: CASSEQVGEWEKLFF; CDR3 DNA: TGTGCCAGCAGTGAACAAGTAGGGGAATGGGAAAAACTGTTTTTT
clone size: -; D gene: -; J gene: TRBJ2-7; V gene: TRBV7-6; CDR3 protein: CASSPQTMTGSYEQYF; CDR3 DNA: TGTGCCAGCAGCCCCCAAACAATGACAGGCAGCTACGAGCAGTACTTC
clone size: -; D gene: TRBD1; J gene: TRBJ2-5; V gene: TRBV10-3; CDR3 protein: CAISESALGQGRVETQYF; CDR3 DNA: TGTGCCATCAGTGAGTCGGCATTAGGACAGGGACGTGTCGAGACCCAGTACTTC
clone size: -; D gene: TRBD1; J gene: TRBJ1-4; V gene: TRBV28; CDR3 protein: CASSTDRGGDVGNEKLFF; CDR3 DNA: TGTGCCAGCAGTACGGACAGGGGCGGGGACGTAGGTAATGAAAAACTGTTTTTT
clone size: -; D gene: TRBD1; J gene: TRBJ1-2; V gene: TRBV6-5; CDR3 protein: CAGSPDRDIYGYTF; CDR3 DNA: TGTGCCGGCAGCCCGGACAGGGACATATATGGCTACACCTTC
clone size: -; D gene: -; J gene: TRBJ1-2; V gene: TRBV7-2; CDR3 protein: CASSLVRGNYGYTF; CDR3 DNA: TGTGCCAGCAGCTTAGTACGGGGTAACTATGGCTACACCTTC
clone size: -; D gene: TRBD1; J gene: TRBJ1-1; V gene: TRBV11-2; CDR3 protein: CASSRRQGGNTEAFF; CDR3 DNA: TGTGCCAGCAGCCGACGACAGGGCGGAAACACTGAAGCTTTCTTT
clone size: -; D gene: -; J gene: TRBJ1-6; V gene: TRBV10-2; CDR3 protein: CATRTHDSPLHF; CDR3 DNA: TGCGCCACCCGGACCCACGATTCACCCCTCCACTTT
clone size: few; D gene: -; J gene: TRBJ1-1; V gene: TRBV7-9; CDR3 protein: CASSLAGGRNTEAFF; CDR3 DNA: TGTGCCAGCAGCTTAGCGGGTGGCAGGAACACTGAAGCTTTCTTT
clone size: -; D gene: TRBD2; J gene: TRBJ2-5; V gene: TRBV29-1; CDR3 protein: CSVTAGNQETQYF; CDR3 DNA: TGCAGCGTTACAGCGGGGAATCAAGAGACCCAGTACTTC
clone size: -; D gene: TRBD1; J gene: TRBJ2-7; V gene: TRBV5-4; CDR3 protein: CASSPRGDRTYEQYF; CDR3 DNA: TGTGCCAGCAGCCCCAGGGGGGACAGGACCTACGAGCAGTACTTC
clone size: -; D gene: -; J gene: TRBJ2-3; V gene: TRBV6-5; CDR3 protein: CASSAGIGTDTQYF; CDR3 DNA: TGTGCCAGCAGTGCGGGAATAGGCACAGATACGCAGTATTTT